This TCR beta chain was captured in a study of cytomegalovirus exposure and HLA in healthy donors. Study-level background: Genotyping of 300 to 450 donors showed that roughly 80% belonged to the Caucasian-associated ancestry cluster.

Germline V gene lookup returns CDR1 SNHLY and CDR2 FYNNEI. V was clipped by 5 bases and J by 0 bases; unmatched bases: 10. This CDR3 has 17 amino acids. With 60 Vbeta and 13 Jbeta primers, the PCR was carried out. Per the authors' pipeline: Counted up in a later analysis, unique TCR beta chains came to 60 million to 95 million, with some 11 million shared. TCRdb's copy holds only in-frame clones and misses some; the assay was immunoSEQ multiplex PCR. Clonal size and the V and J genes are those of that table, whereas D and trimming came from the DNA. The sample has some 110,000 clones, roughly 69% seen once; the top ten hold roughly 2%. This clone was picked up a small number of times. Its specificity is unknown. Study-level findings and limits: Among TCR sequences, most were rare, though some public TCRs appeared in many donors.

This cohort consisted of healthy bone marrow donors. Specimen: PBMCs. The chain links TRBV2 to TRBJ2-1, with 7 bases lining up with TRBD2. The receptor's source is a woman aged 30 to 39 in good health and CMV-seronegative. As DNA, the CDR3 is TGTGCCAGCAGTTACGAGGGACTATCCATCTCCTACAATGAGCAGTTCTTC. Amino acids: CASSYEGLSISYNEQFF.